The next 22 T cell receptor beta chains were all read from a single sample in a study of blood T cell repertoires in COVID-19. Measured with immunoSEQ multiplex PCR; TCRdb has only the in-frame clones, and not every one. The table records 300,000 or so clones, approximately 93% of them present only once. Sequencing input: peripheral blood. The receptors stem from a woman between 25 and 40 years old with COVID-19, enrolled during active disease.

The V gene is TRBV12-3 or TRBV12-4, the J gene TRBJ1-2; D is unclear. The length of the CDR3 is 12 residues. Between the trimmed V and J ends, which lost 3 bases and 3 bases, there was a span of 5 bases. CDR3 loop: CASSFSDYGYTF. The DNA of the CDR3 is TGTGCCAGCAGTTTCTCGGACTATGGCTACACCTTC.

This clone was detected a few times. The chain couples TRBV19 to TRBJ1-2, with D possibly matching TRBD1 (5 bases). This CDR3 is built from 14 residues. Germline CDR1 is LNHDA and CDR2 is SQIVND (reference sequence). V lost 3 bases to trimming and J lost 6 bases, with 14 bases between them. The CDR3 loop is CASSIGGESNGYTF. CDR3 DNA: TGTGCCAGTAGTATCGGGGGGGAATCAAATGGCTACACCTTC.

The rearrangement uses TRBV27 and TRBJ2-1; 12 positions agree with TRBD2. The CDR3 contains 15 residues. Germline CDR1 reads MNHEY; CDR2 reads SMNVEV (reference sequence). Unmatched junction bases numbered 7, after V lost 5 bases and J lost 8 bases. CDR3 in DNA: TGTGCCAGCAGTCCCGGGACTAGCGGGTCGTATGAGCAGTTCTTC. It is translated as CASSPGTSGSYEQFF.

This clone came up once. This chain uses TRBV27 with TRBJ2-1; 7 bases agree with TRBD1. CDR3 length: 14 amino acids. Germline CDR1 reads MNHEY; CDR2 reads SMNVEV (reference sequence). J gave up 4 bases and V 7 bases, and 7 bases lay outside the gene matches. The DNA for the CDR3 is TGTGCCAGCACCTTCGGGGACAGTTACAATGAGCAGTTCTTC. This sequence encodes CASTFGDSYNEQFF.

J is TRBJ2-3 and V is TRBV14; maybe TRBD2 (5 bases). The CDR3 is 18 amino acids. V was trimmed by 5 bases and J by 2 bases, leaving 23 bases between them. Germline V gene sequence: CDR1 SGHDN, CDR2 FVKESK. The CDR3 bases are TGTGCCAGCAGCGATAGCGTGAAGCTCACCGGAAACACAGATACGCAGTATTTT. Encoded protein: CASSDSVKLTGNTDTQYF.

The chain has TRBV5-1 and TRBJ2-3, with TRBD2 identical over 12 bases. The CDR3 is 20 amino acids. V was clipped by 4 bases and J by 5 bases; unmatched bases: 20. CDR1 is SGHRS, CDR2 YFSETQ, per germline. This CDR3 is CASSPAWTSGILRALDTQYF. The CDR3 nucleotides read TGCGCCAGCAGCCCGGCCTGGACTAGCGGGATTCTCCGCGCCTTAGATACGCAGTATTTT.

The genes are TRBV19 and TRBJ1-1; 8 nucleotides line up with TRBD1. Germline V gene data show CDR1 as LNHDA and CDR2 as SQIVND (reference sequence). J was trimmed by 3 bases and V by 6 bases; bases with no gene match: 6. The CDR3 spans 14 residues. CDR3 bases: TGTGCCAGTAGCGACAGGGGATGGGACACTGAAGCTTTCTTT. It encodes CASSDRGWDTEAFF.

The CDR3: CATSKGQGMYSNQPQHF. The CDR3 DNA is TGTGCCACCAGCAAGGGACAGGGGATGTATAGCAATCAGCCCCAGCATTTT. V gene TRBV15 combines with J gene TRBJ1-5, with 10 bases that match TRBD1. With 4 bases clipped from V and 0 bases from J, the junction kept 6 bases outside the gene matches. This CDR3 has 17 amino acids. Germline V CDR1 and CDR2: LNHNV, YYDKDF (reference sequence). Full variable domain (missing parts from reference TRBV15 and TRBJ1-5): DAMVIQNPRYQVTQFGKPVTLSCSQTLNHNVMYWYQQKSSQAPKLLFHYYDKDFNNEADTPDNFQSRRPNTSFCFLDIRSPGLGDTAMYLCATSKGQGMYSNQPQHFGDGTRLSIL.

This chain uses TRBV7-9 with TRBJ2-7; no definite D call. Germline CDR1 reads SEHNR; CDR2 reads FQNEAQ (reference sequence). The CDR3 contains 15 residues. Trimming cost V 3 bases and J 1 base, with 13 bases left between them. CDR3 DNA: TGTGCCAGCAGCTTTGGCCAGGCCGCTTCCTACGAGCAGTACTTC. Amino acids: CASSFGQAASYEQYF.

The chain recombines TRBV11-2 with TRBJ2-1; 13 bases align to TRBD2. The CDR3 contains 18 residues. Per germline, CDR1 SGHAT and CDR2 FQNNGV. J was trimmed by 6 bases and V by 2 bases; bases with no gene match: 10. For the CDR3, the DNA is TGTGCCAGCAGCTTACTAGCTGGGGGACTAGCGGGACCCAATGAGCAGTTCTTC. Residues: CASSLLAGGLAGPNEQFF.

This clone appeared once. The genes are TRBV19 and TRBJ1-6, with a weak D call TRBD1 (5 bases). The germline gives CDR1 LNHDA, CDR2 SQIVND (reference sequence). The CDR3 runs 13 residues. V was cut by 5 bases and J by 7 bases, with 9 bases left in between. Here the CDR3 reads CASSGGKNSPLHF. The DNA of the CDR3 is TGTGCCAGTAGTGGGGGGAAAAATTCACCCCTCCACTTT.

V and J are TRBV27 and TRBJ1-2; tentatively, D is TRBD1 (6 bases). V shed 5 bases and J shed 4 bases, with 14 bases lying between them. CDR3 length: 14 residues. Germline V gene sequence: CDR1 MNHEY, CDR2 SMNVEV (reference sequence). The CDR3 here is CASSHRTESYGYTF. In DNA form, the CDR3 reads TGTGCCAGCAGTCACAGGACAGAGTCCTATGGCTACACCTTC.

This clone was seen a single time. The V call is TRBV4-2, the J call TRBJ1-1; D might be TRBD1 (5 bases). Germline V CDR1 and CDR2: LGHNA, YNFKEQ. Trimming pared 0 bases from V and 4 bases from J, leaving 15 bases between. The CDR3 sequence is 16 residues long. The CDR3 reads CASSQDRGGIPTEAFF. The CDR3 bases are TGTGCCAGCAGCCAAGATCGGGGCGGGATTCCCACTGAAGCTTTCTTT.

The chain joins TRBV13 to TRBJ2-3; 14 bases are a match to TRBD2. The CDR3 covers 19 residues. The V segment lost 5 bases and the J segment 0 bases; nucleotides outside the gene matches: 10. CDR1 is PRHDT and CDR2 is FYEKMQ in the germline V gene (reference sequence). The CDR3 nucleotides read TGTGCCAGCAGCGGGACTAGCGGGAGTTTTGGTGGGAGCACAGATACGCAGTATTTT. Its translation: CASSGTSGSFGGSTDTQYF. Combining the CDR3 with reference TRBV13 and TRBJ2-3 gives the whole variable domain AAGVIQSPRHLIKEKRETATLKCYPIPRHDTVYWYQQGPGQDPQFLISFYEKMQSDKGSIPDRFSAQQFSDYHSELNMSSLELGDSALYFCASSGTSGSFGGSTDTQYFGPGTRLTVL.

The gene calls are TRBV12-3 or TRBV12-4 and TRBJ1-5; D may be TRBD1 (5 bases). Trimming pared 4 bases from V and 7 bases from J, leaving 11 bases between. CDR3 length: 13 residues. As DNA, the CDR3 is TGTGCCAGCAGTTCAGGGAGGCAGCAGCCCCAGCATTTT. Encoded protein: CASSSGRQQPQHF.

This chain joins TRBV30 and TRBJ1-1, with D possibly TRBD1 on 6 matching bases. The CDR3 spans 13 residues. V was trimmed by 2 bases and J by 4 bases, leaving 11 bases between them. The V gene's germline CDR1 is GTSNPN and CDR2 SVGIG (reference sequence). The CDR3 loop is CAWSKKGGTEAFF. The CDR3 DNA sequence: TGTGCCTGGAGTAAAAAAGGGGGCACTGAAGCTTTCTTT.

The rearrangement uses TRBV10-3 and TRBJ1-1; no definite D call. The germline V gene encodes CDR1 ENHRY and CDR2 SYGVKD. V was clipped by 3 bases and J by 2 bases, with 10 bases between them. The CDR3 is 14 residues long. The CDR3, as DNA: TGTGCCATCAGTGAACTTTTCCAAAACACTGAAGCTTTCTTT. The encoded protein is CAISELFQNTEAFF.

This chain uses TRBV20-1 with TRBJ1-2, with D perhaps matching TRBD1 (5 bases). CDR3 length equals 11 residues. Between the trimmed V and J ends, which lost 0 bases and 8 bases, there was a span of 7 bases. Germline assignment: CDR1 DFQATT and CDR2 SNEGSKA (reference sequence). The CDR3 DNA sequence: TGCAGTGCTAGAGACGCAGGGGGCTACACCTTC. Translated: CSARDAGGYTF.

The chain uses TRBV3-1 (or the pseudogene TRBV3-2) and TRBJ1-2; D is possibly TRBD1 (5 bases). Germline V gene sequence: CDR1 LGHDT, CDR2 YNNKEL (reference sequence). This CDR3 region has 13 residues. Trimming took 1 base from V and 8 from J, leaving 11 bases between them. CDR3 nucleotide sequence: TGTGCCAGCAGCCAAGGGACAAATGCGGGCTACACCTTC. As protein: CASSQGTNAGYTF.

The chain recombines TRBV7-6 with TRBJ1-1; maybe TRBD1 (5 bases). The germline V gene encodes CDR1 SGHVS and CDR2 FNYEAQ. This CDR3 is built from 15 residues. V was cut by 1 base and J by 6 bases, with 15 bases left in between. In DNA form, the CDR3 reads TGTGCCAGCAGCTTAGGGACAACCGATGGCGCTGAAGCTTTCTTT. Translated, it gives CASSLGTTDGAEAFF.

CDR3 DNA sequence: TGTGCCAGTAGTCGAGACAGGGAAGTCGGGCAGCCCCAGCATTTT. It translates to CASSRDREVGQPQHF. The chain combines TRBV19 with TRBJ1-5; 7 bases match TRBD1. V shed 5 bases, J shed 7 bases, and the junction held 11 bases outside the gene matches. Germline V gene data show CDR1 as LNHDA and CDR2 as SQIVND (reference sequence). The CDR3 is 15 residues long.

This chain joins TRBV7-9 and TRBJ1-1; D remains ambiguous. The V end lost 2 bases, the J end lost 4 bases, and 14 bases lay between the germline ends. Germline V gene data show CDR1 as SEHNR and CDR2 as FQNEAQ (reference sequence). The CDR3 loop spans 15 amino acids. The CDR3 protein is CASSLSSVVGTEAFF. CDR3 DNA: TGTGCCAGCAGCTTATCCTCAGTGGTTGGCACTGAAGCTTTCTTT.